This is a list of T cell receptor beta chains from one sample in a study of blood T cell repertoires in COVID-19. The repertoire was sequenced with immunoSEQ multiplex PCR; TCRdb's copy has only in-frame clones and lacks some. Found here are around 250,000 clones, 86% of them singletons; the top ten hold approximately 13%. Sequencing used peripheral blood. These TCRs come from a man at least 80 years old with acute or convalescent COVID-19. Each CDR3 is given with its conserved first and last residue. D genes are given only for firm matches. Part of the rows lack a size; the others show once, few, many or a class for expanded clones.

v_call	d_call	j_call	clone_size	cdr3_nt	cdr3_aa
TRBV2	.	TRBJ2-7	few	TGTGCCAGCAGTGTTAACAGAATGAACGAGCAGTACTTC	CASSVNRMNEQYF
TRBV7-2	TRBD2	TRBJ2-7	.	TGTGCCAGCAGCTTAGCGGGGACTAGCGGGGCGCTCTACGAGCAGTACTTC	CASSLAGTSGALYEQYF
TRBV11-3	.	TRBJ2-1	.	TGTGCCAGCAGCCCTCAGGGTCCTTCCTACAATGAGCAGTTCTTC	CASSPQGPSYNEQFF
TRBV12-5	TRBD1	TRBJ1-5	once	TGTGCTAGTGGCGCGACAGGGGGAGACAATCAGCCCCAGCATTTT	CASGATGGDNQPQHF
TRBV14	.	TRBJ2-7	once	TGTGCCAGCAGCCAAGCCGGGGGTAGTTCCTACGAGCAGTACTTC	CASSQAGGSSYEQYF
TRBV12-5	.	TRBJ2-5	once	TGTGCTAGTGGCCTAGGGAGTACCCAAGAGACCCAGTACTTC	CASGLGSTQETQYF
TRBV12-3/TRBV12-4	TRBD1	TRBJ1-2	once	TGTGCCAGCAGCCCAGGGGGTAACTATGGCTACACCTTC	CASSPGGNYGYTF
TRBV28	.	TRBJ2-7	.	TGTGCCAGCAGTGAAGGTACAGGGCGCTACGAGCAGTACTTC	CASSEGTGRYEQYF
TRBV5-4	TRBD1	TRBJ1-1	.	TGTGCCAGCAGCCGCCCGACAGGGATGAACACTGAAGCTTTCTTT	CASSRPTGMNTEAFF
TRBV19	TRBD1	TRBJ2-7	.	TGTGCCAGTAGTACCACCGGGACAGGGGTCCACGAGCAGTACTTC	CASSTTGTGVHEQYF
TRBV6-2/TRBV6-3	.	TRBJ1-5	few	TGTGCCAGCAGTTCCCCACTCGGCAGGGGCGTGGGCAATCAGCCCCAGCATTTT	CASSSPLGRGVGNQPQHF
TRBV5-6	TRBD2	TRBJ2-7	.	TGTGCCAGCGGACGGGGACTAGCGGGAGTCTGGCACGAGCAGTACTTC	CASGRGLAGVWHEQYF
TRBV27	TRBD1	TRBJ1-6	.	TGTGCCAGCAGTCAGACAGGGAACAATTCACCCCTCCACTTT	CASSQTGNNSPLHF
TRBV5-1	TRBD2	TRBJ2-2	.	TGCGCCAGCAGCTCTGGGAGCGGGAGCTCCGGGGAGCTGTTTTTT	CASSSGSGSSGELFF
TRBV20-1	.	TRBJ1-2	.	TGCAGTGCCACGGTTTATGGCTACACCTTC	CSATVYGYTF
TRBV15	TRBD2	TRBJ2-1	.	TGTGCCACCAGCAGAGTGACTAGCGGGAGTAGGGGTGAGCAGTTCTTC	CATSRVTSGSRGEQFF
TRBV12-3/TRBV12-4	.	TRBJ1-1	.	TGTGCCAGCAGCCAGGGTTTTTCAACTGAAGCTTTCTTT	CASSQGFSTEAFF
TRBV28	TRBD1	TRBJ1-5	.	TGTGCCAGCAGCATCTACCAGCAGGGGGTGGAGACAGGGGGCCATCAGCCCCAGCATTTT	CASSIYQQGVETGGHQPQHF
TRBV19	.	TRBJ2-2	.	TGTGCCAGTAGGCTCCGGGACTTCCCTTACGGGGAGCTGTTTTTT	CASRLRDFPYGELFF
TRBV19	.	TRBJ1-5	.	TGTGCCAGCGACGACAGGAGCTATCAGCCCCAGCATTTT	CASDDRSYQPQHF
TRBV7-2	.	TRBJ1-2	.	TGTGCCAGCAGCACCGGGTGGGGCTACACCTTC	CASSTGWGYTF
TRBV7-8	.	TRBJ1-2	.	TGTGCCAGCAGCTTCGGCGGGATGAACTATGGCTACACCTTC	CASSFGGMNYGYTF
TRBV12-3/TRBV12-4	TRBD1	TRBJ1-2	.	TGTGCCAGCAGTTTAGCGACAGGGAATGGCTACACCTTC	CASSLATGNGYTF
TRBV28	.	TRBJ1-3	.	TGTGCCAGCAGGGAACAGGACTCTGGAAACACCATATATTTT	CASREQDSGNTIYF
TRBV6-5	.	TRBJ1-5	.	TGTGCCAGCACCCAGGGGACCTATCAGCCCCAGCATTTT	CASTQGTYQPQHF
TRBV10-3	TRBD1	TRBJ1-2	.	TGTGCCATCAGTGATTGGGAACAGGGGTCTGGCTACACCTTC	CAISDWEQGSGYTF
TRBV4-3	.	TRBJ1-2	.	TGCGCCAGCAGCCTGGGAGTCGTTGACTATGGCTACACCTTC	CASSLGVVDYGYTF
TRBV6-5	TRBD1	TRBJ2-2	.	TGTGCCAGCAGTACCGGGACAGTTGACACCGGGGAGCTGTTTTTT	CASSTGTVDTGELFF
TRBV7-2	.	TRBJ2-5	.	TGTGCCAGCAGCTTGGGAACAGGGAGAGAGACCCAGTACTTC	CASSLGTGRETQYF
TRBV7-2	TRBD1	TRBJ2-7	.	TGTGCCAGCAGCGACAGGGTCTCCTACGAGCAGTACTTC	CASSDRVSYEQYF
TRBV11-2	.	TRBJ2-7	once	TGTGCCAGCAGGAGGACGAATCCCGCGGGGGCGGGAGCGCACTACGAGCAGTACTTC	CASRRTNPAGAGAHYEQYF
TRBV6-5	TRBD1	TRBJ1-2	few	TGTGCCAGCAGTCGGGACAGGGGGAGTGGTGGCTACACCTTC	CASSRDRGSGGYTF
TRBV27	TRBD1	TRBJ1-1	.	TGTGCCAGCAGTTTACAGGGGGCGGGCACTGAAGCTTTCTTT	CASSLQGAGTEAFF
TRBV29-1	.	TRBJ2-1	.	TGCAGCTCTCGGCGGGGGACAGGCTACAATGAGCAGTTCTTC	CSSRRGTGYNEQFF
TRBV6-5	.	TRBJ1-5	.	TGTGCCAGCAGTCAGGGTGACGGGCTCCATCAGCCCCAGCATTTT	CASSQGDGLHQPQHF
TRBV5-1	TRBD2	TRBJ2-7	.	TGCGCCAGCAGTAGAAGCGGGGATCTCTACGAGCAGTACTTC	CASSRSGDLYEQYF
TRBV28	.	TRBJ1-1	.	TGTGCCAGCACCCCCACGAGGGGGAGTGAAGCTTTCTTT	CASTPTRGSEAFF
TRBV18	.	TRBJ2-7	.	TGTGCCAGCTCACCACCCGGGAATGTCGGGCGGGGCGAGCAGTACTTC	CASSPPGNVGRGEQYF
TRBV15	TRBD1	TRBJ1-2	.	TGTGCCACCAGCAGAGATTCGGGGACAGACCCCCGCGGCTACACCTTC	CATSRDSGTDPRGYTF
TRBV12-3/TRBV12-4	.	TRBJ2-2	.	TGTGCCAGCAGTGGGGGAGGAACCGGGGAGCTGTTTTTT	CASSGGGTGELFF
TRBV19	TRBD2	TRBJ2-1	.	TGTGCCAGTAGTATGGGCTTACTAGCGCCTTCCTACAATGAGCAGTTCTTC	CASSMGLLAPSYNEQFF
TRBV5-8	TRBD1	TRBJ1-5	.	TGTGCCAGCAGTTCCAGGGGACAGTTCAATCAGCCCCAGCATTTT	CASSSRGQFNQPQHF
TRBV7-9	TRBD1	TRBJ2-5	.	TGTGCCAGCAGCCATATTCCAGGGGGCGCGGAGACCCAGTACTTC	CASSHIPGGAETQYF
TRBV29-1	.	TRBJ2-5	.	TGCAGCGTTGCTAAGGGGGGGTACCAAGAGACCCAGTACTTC	CSVAKGGYQETQYF
TRBV6-1	.	TRBJ2-6	.	TGTGCCAGCAGTGCCCTAGGACTTCGTCTCTTGGGGGCCAACGTCCTGACTTTC	CASSALGLRLLGANVLTF
TRBV18	.	TRBJ2-3	.	TGTGCCAGCTCATACACCTCCGGGGGATTATTAACAGATACGCAGTATTTT	CASSYTSGGLLTDTQYF
TRBV27	TRBD1	TRBJ1-5	.	TGTGCCAGCAGTTTGGACAGGGGAGGTCAGCCCCAGCATTTT	CASSLDRGGQPQHF
TRBV24-1	.	TRBJ1-2	.	TGTGCCACCAGTGGTCCAGGAAACTATGGCTACACCTTC	CATSGPGNYGYTF
TRBV27	TRBD1	TRBJ2-7	.	TGTGCCAGCAGCGCAGCGGGACAGGGGCTTCTGCAGTACTTC	CASSAAGQGLLQYF
TRBV14	.	TRBJ2-7	once	TGTGCCAGCAGCAAAGCGAGGGGGGGCGAGCAGTACTTC	CASSKARGGEQYF
TRBV9	TRBD1	TRBJ1-3	.	TGTGCCAGCAGCCCAACAGGGGCTGGAAACACCATATATTTT	CASSPTGAGNTIYF
TRBV5-6	TRBD2	TRBJ2-2	.	TGTGCCAGCAGCCTCCGCGAGCGGGAGGTCACCGGGGAGCTGTTTTTT	CASSLREREVTGELFF
TRBV2	.	TRBJ2-3	.	TGTGCCAGCAGCAGTTTCAGCGTTTCTCAGTATTTT	CASSSFSVSQYF
TRBV6-5	TRBD2	TRBJ2-1	.	TGTGCCAGCAGCCCAGCGGGGGGCTACAATGAGCAGTTCTTC	CASSPAGGYNEQFF
TRBV2	.	TRBJ1-1	.	TGTGCCAGCAGCAGACGGGGGAATGGGGAAGCTTTCTTT	CASSRRGNGEAFF
TRBV6-1	.	TRBJ2-1	.	TGTGCCAGCAGTGAAGGGCCAGGGCCCTACAATGAGCAGTTCTTC	CASSEGPGPYNEQFF
TRBV3-1/TRBV3-2	TRBD2	TRBJ2-1	.	TGTGCCAGCAGCCAAGATAGCGGGAGCTCCTACAATGAGCAGTTCTTC	CASSQDSGSSYNEQFF
TRBV5-1	.	TRBJ2-7	.	TGCGCCAGCAGCTTGGGGATAGCGGCCTACTCCTACGAGCAGTACTTC	CASSLGIAAYSYEQYF
TRBV7-2	TRBD1	TRBJ1-2	few	TGTGCCAGCAGCTTAGTTAGGGGGCAGGGGAACTATGGCTACACCTTC	CASSLVRGQGNYGYTF